One sample yielded the 25 T cell receptor beta chains listed below, sequenced in a study of a mutant IDH1 vaccine in newly diagnosed glioma (dated by TCRdb to about 2021). Their antigens remain unidentified. The time point label, read with the paper, signifies: week 11, during vaccination. A 20-mer mutant IDH1 peptide at 300 micrograms in Montanide made up each vaccine dose, which was injected subcutaneously together with topical imiquimod. The protocol used for the library was the immunoSEQ multiplex PCR assay. The immuneACCESS repertoire file appears here via TCRdb, limited to in-frame rearrangements. These files lack a portion of the clones; in checked studies, under half of the deficit traces to unresolved V genes, and the cause of the others is not known. This sample lists about 52,000 clones; 91% were detected once. The ten most abundant clones make up over 2% of the sample. The sequencing used PBMCs, collected from a glioma patient whose treatment included an IDH1 peptide vaccine. Receptors were obtained from a man aged 50 to 60 with glioma.

The CDR3 region has the DNA TGTGCCAGCACCCGGCCGAGCTCCTACGAGCAGTACTTC. It is translated as CASTRPSSYEQYF. V is TRBV6-1 and J is TRBJ2-7, with D unresolved. V dropped 7 bases and J dropped 0 bases, with 10 bases sitting between them. Germline CDR1 is MNHNS and CDR2 is SASEGT. The CDR3 is 13 residues long.

The chain has TRBV4-2 and TRBJ2-1; 13 positions agree with TRBD2. With V trimmed by 3 bases and J by 2 bases, 7 bases remained unmatched. Per germline, CDR1 LGHNA and CDR2 YNFKEQ. This CDR3 contains 18 residues. The CDR3 is CASSQRTSGSGTYNEQFF. The CDR3 DNA reads TGTGCCAGCAGCCAGAGGACTAGCGGGAGTGGGACCTACAATGAGCAGTTCTTC.

The J gene is TRBJ2-1, the V gene TRBV29-1; 7 bases are shared with TRBD2. Per germline, CDR1 SQVTM and CDR2 ANQGSEA. The CDR3 is 15 amino acids. The V gene end was trimmed by 3 bases and the J gene end by 5 bases; junction bases not matched to a gene: 10. The CDR3 sequence: CSVESSGPKDNEQFF. The DNA for the CDR3 is TGCAGCGTTGAGTCTAGCGGACCTAAAGACAATGAGCAGTTCTTC.

The rearrangement links TRBV11-2 to TRBJ2-5; D call uncertain. CDR1 is SGHAT, CDR2 FQNNGV, per germline. This CDR3 has 17 amino acids. Trimming took off 0 bases at V and 1 base at J, with 15 bases between the two ends. CDR3 bases: TGTGCCAGCAGCTTAGAGACTCCCGGACGGTTCCAAGAGACCCAGTACTTC. Residues: CASSLETPGRFQETQYF.

V and J are TRBV5-1 and TRBJ2-5, with D possibly matching TRBD2 (6 bases). The V end lost 0 bases, the J end lost 3 bases, and 15 bases lay between the germline ends. There are 16 residues in the CDR3. Per germline, CDR1 SGHRS and CDR2 YFSETQ. As DNA, the CDR3 is TGCGCCAGCAGCTTGGCTGTAGCGGTCACCAAAGAGACCCAGTACTTC. Its protein is CASSLAVAVTKETQYF.

The chain is built from TRBV5-1 and TRBJ2-5, with 7 bases lining up with TRBD2. This CDR3 region has 17 residues. Losses at the gene ends were 3 bases for V and 2 bases for J; bases not matched to a gene: 13. Germline CDR1 SGHRS, CDR2 YFSETQ. The CDR3 here is CASSSLGGGAGQETQYF. DNA for the CDR3: TGCGCCAGCAGCTCCTTGGGAGGAGGAGCGGGACAAGAGACCCAGTACTTC.

CDR3 residues: CASGSDRGHYEQYF. Here the CDR3 DNA reads TGTGCCAGCGGATCGGACAGGGGGCACTACGAGCAGTACTTC. The chain uses TRBV14 and TRBJ2-7, with 11 bases matching TRBD1. V dropped 8 bases and J dropped 3; count of bases not matched to a gene: 6. The CDR3 consists of 14 residues. Germline V gene data show CDR1 as SGHDN and CDR2 as FVKESK.

The rearrangement uses TRBV15 and TRBJ1-4; D uncertain. From germline, CDR1 is LNHNV and CDR2 YYDKDF (reference sequence). CDR3 size: 15 residues. The V gene lost 0 bases and the J gene lost 3 bases, with 8 bases spanning the gap. The CDR3 here is CATSRDRSANEKLFF. The CDR3 bases are TGTGCCACCAGCAGAGATAGGTCCGCTAATGAAAAACTGTTTTTT.

This rearrangement joins TRBV4-3 to TRBJ2-2, with 8 bases fitting TRBD2. V shed 0 bases and J 6 bases; nucleotides not matched to a gene: 6. This CDR3 contains 16 residues. Germline assignment: CDR1 LGHNA and CDR2 YSLEER. Written as DNA, the CDR3 is TGCGCCAGCAGCCAAGATCGGGGGGGGGCCTCCGGGGAGCTGTTTTTT. This encodes CASSQDRGGASGELFF.

The chain has TRBV5-1 and TRBJ2-1; TRBD1 aligns across 8 bases. J lost 2 bases, V lost 4 bases, and 5 bases had no gene match. This CDR3 comprises 15 residues. Germline CDR1 is SGHRS and CDR2 is YFSETQ. CDR3 in amino acids: CASSTGQGPYNEQFF. DNA for the CDR3: TGCGCCAGCAGCACCGGACAGGGCCCCTACAATGAGCAGTTCTTC.

This sequence joins TRBV5-6 and TRBJ2-5; possibly TRBD1 for D (6 bases). TRBJ2-7 matches the DNA end more closely, so the J call is doubtful. The CDR3 runs to 12 residues. Germline V CDR1 and CDR2: SGHDT, YYEEEE. The CDR3 DNA follows: TGTGCCAGCAGCTTACAGGGTTTCGAGCAGTACTTC. It is translated as CASSLQGFEQYF.

The genes are TRBV7-9 and TRBJ2-1; possibly TRBD2 for D (5 bases). The V end was cut by 5 bases, the J end by 4 bases, with 12 bases between. Per the germline V gene, CDR1 is SEHNR and CDR2 is FQNEAQ (reference sequence). CDR3 length equals 14 residues. CDR3 protein: CASSTGLGYNEQFF. As DNA, the CDR3 is TGTGCCAGCAGCACCGGACTGGGTTACAATGAGCAGTTCTTC.

In this sample, this clone turned up once. The rearrangement links TRBV14 to TRBJ2-5; possible D gene TRBD1, 6 bases. The length of the CDR3 is 14 residues. V was cut by 0 bases and J by 5 bases, with 10 bases left in between. The germline V gene encodes CDR1 SGHDN and CDR2 FVKESK. The CDR3 reads CASSQESGVETQYF. DNA of the CDR3: TGTGCCAGCAGCCAAGAATCAGGGGTGGAGACCCAGTACTTC.

V gene TRBV27 combines with J gene TRBJ2-7; D perhaps matches TRBD2 (5 bases). V was cut by 4 bases and J by 2 bases, with 9 bases left in between. CDR3 size: 13 residues. Germline CDR1 MNHEY, CDR2 SMNVEV (reference sequence). The chain's CDR3 is CASSSPGTYEQYF. Written as DNA, the CDR3 is TGTGCCAGCAGTTCTCCGGGAACCTACGAGCAGTACTTC.

In this sample, this clone turned up once. This chain connects TRBV27 to TRBJ2-7; 13 bases are a match to TRBD2. The V gene end was trimmed by 5 bases and the J gene end by 4 bases; junction bases not matched to a gene: 8. Germline-derived CDR1 and CDR2 are MNHEY and SMNVEV (reference sequence). The CDR3 sequence is 16 residues long. CDR3 DNA sequence: TGTGCCAGCAGTGTTACTAGCGGGAGGGCCTCTTACGAGCAGTACTTC. It is translated as CASSVTSGRASYEQYF.

The chain is built from TRBV5-5 and TRBJ2-7, with D tentatively TRBD2 (6 bases). The CDR3 length is 16 residues. V lost 0 bases and J lost 3, with 16 bases in between. The germline V gene encodes CDR1 SGHKS and CDR2 YYEKEE (reference sequence). The CDR3 loop reads CASSLGGAGQYYEQYF. In DNA, the CDR3 is TGTGCCAGCAGCTTGGGCGGGGCAGGACAATACTACGAGCAGTACTTC. The entire variable domain, with the rest obtained from reference TRBV5-5 and TRBJ2-7, is as follows: DAGVTQSPTHLIKTRGQQVTLRCSPISGHKSVSWYQQVLGQGPQFIFQYYEKEERGRGNFPDRFSARQFPNYSSELNVNALLLGDSALYLCASSLGGAGQYYEQYFGPGTRLTVT.

The rearrangement links TRBV6-5 to TRBJ1-1; D is perhaps TRBD1 (5 bases). The V end lost 7 bases, the J end lost 5 bases, and 17 bases lay between the germline ends. From germline, CDR1 is MNHEY and CDR2 SVGAGI. This CDR3 spans 14 amino acids. The CDR3 sequence: CASTLRGGGTEAFF. The CDR3 DNA reads TGTGCCAGCACCCTCCGGGGCGGAGGGACTGAAGCTTTCTTT.

The gene calls are TRBV5-1 and TRBJ1-1; TRBD1 aligns across 9 bases. The CDR3 spans 14 residues. Germline V gives CDR1 SGHRS, CDR2 YFSETQ. The V segment lost 4 bases and the J segment 1 base; nucleotides outside the gene matches: 2. The CDR3 nucleotides read TGCGCCAGCAGCCCGGGACAGGGGAACACTGAAGCTTTCTTT. The encoded protein is CASSPGQGNTEAFF.

V usage is TRBV19 and J usage is TRBJ2-1; no clear D. The V end lost 3 bases, the J end lost 2 bases, and 8 bases lay between the germline ends. The CDR3 spans 14 residues. Germline V gene data show CDR1 as LNHDA and CDR2 as SQIVND (reference sequence). The DNA of the CDR3 is TGTGCCAGTAGTATTGGCGGTCCCTACAATGAGCAGTTCTTC. It encodes CASSIGGPYNEQFF.

The genes are TRBV6-5 and TRBJ1-2; no reliable D call. V shed 5 bases and J shed 8 bases, with 12 bases lying between them. Germline-derived CDR1 and CDR2 are MNHEY and SVGAGI. The CDR3 has 12 residues. CDR3 in amino acids: CASSPSHRGYTF. In DNA, the CDR3 is TGTGCCAGCAGTCCCTCTCATCGGGGCTACACCTTC.

V usage is TRBV7-2 and J usage is TRBJ2-2; TRBD1 matches 9 bases. This CDR3 has 19 residues. J lost 5 bases, V lost 1 base, and 14 bases had no gene match. Germline V lookup: CDR1 SGHTA, CDR2 FQGNSA. Written as DNA, the CDR3 is TGTGCCAGCAGCTTAGGTCGACGATACAGGGGGCGCGGGACCGGGGAGCTGTTTTTT. It codes for CASSLGRRYRGRGTGELFF.

The chain uses TRBV2 and TRBJ2-5; the match to TRBD1 covers 9 bases. The CDR3 runs to 14 residues. Trimming at V came to 4 bases and at J to 4 bases, leaving 4 bases not matched to a gene. Per the germline V gene, CDR1 is SNHLY and CDR2 is FYNNEI. CDR3 bases: TGTGCCAGCAGTGGGGGGACAGGGACAGAGACCCAGTACTTC. Translating it yields CASSGGTGTETQYF.

The CDR3 DNA reads as TGTGCCAGCAGCTTAGCCTCCATTCAGAGCTCTGGAAACACCATATATTTT. Protein product: CASSLASIQSSGNTIYF. This sequence joins TRBV7-9 and TRBJ1-3, with unresolved D. Germline V gene data show CDR1 as SEHNR and CDR2 as FQNEAQ (reference sequence). Between the trimmed V and J ends, which lost 0 bases and 0 bases, there was a span of 12 bases. There are 17 residues in the CDR3.

This clone was recorded a few times. The gene calls are TRBV10-3 and TRBJ1-2, with D possibly matching TRBD1 (5 bases). Germline assignment: CDR1 ENHRY and CDR2 SYGVKD. The CDR3 covers 13 residues. V lost 3 bases and J lost 2, with 7 bases in between. The CDR3 sequence is CAISEWGNYGYTF. CDR3 coding DNA: TGTGCCATCAGTGAATGGGGGAACTATGGCTACACCTTC.

V and J are TRBV2 and TRBJ1-5; TRBD1 aligns across 9 bases. CDR3 size: 15 residues. V lost 8 bases, J lost 0 bases, and 5 bases stayed unmatched. Germline CDR1 reads SNHLY; CDR2 reads FYNNEI. The CDR3 sequence is CASGPTGGSNQPQHF. CDR3 coding DNA: TGTGCCAGCGGACCGACAGGGGGTAGCAATCAGCCCCAGCATTTT.